The next 20 T cell receptor beta chains were all read from a single sample in a study of response to subunit inactivated influenza vaccine. TCRdb passed the RT-PCR reads through MiXCR, listing each CDR3 protein once. This repertoire shows about 780,000 distinct CDR3 sequences, less than 20% found once; its top ten account for roughly a tenth. Sequencing was performed on PBMCs from blood, taken 4 to 6 days after vaccination. The source of these receptors is a man aged 50 to 59 who received an inactivated influenza vaccine.

This clonotype was seen only a few times. This chain connects TRBV29-1 to TRBJ2-1, with D hard to call. CDR1 SQVTM and CDR2 ANQGSEA come from the germline V gene. This CDR3 comprises 14 residues. V gave up 4 bases and J gave up 0 bases, with 10 bases separating them. The CDR3: CSVVSIYSYNEQFF. The CDR3 coding sequence is TGCAGCGTTGTGAGTATATACTCCTACAATGAGCAGTTCTTC.

The rearrangement links TRBV5-1 to TRBJ2-3, with 11 bases that match TRBD1. The CDR3 has 14 amino acids. The V gene's germline CDR1 is SGHRS and CDR2 YFSETQ. J lost 6 bases, V lost 4 bases, and 4 bases had no gene match. The CDR3 nucleotides read TGCGCCAGCAGCACCGGGGACAGGGGGGATACGCAGTATTTT. This encodes CASSTGDRGDTQYF. Together with reference TRBV5-1 and TRBJ2-3, the CDR3 gives the full variable domain: KAGVTQTPRYLIKTRGQQVTLSCSPISGHRSVSWYQQTPGQGLQFLFEYFSETQRNKGNFPGRFSGRQFSNSRSEMNVSTLELGDSALYLCASSTGDRGDTQYFGPGTRLTVL.

This sequence joins TRBV25-1 and TRBJ2-7; either TRBD1 or TRBD2 may fit D (5 bases each). The CDR3 is 14 amino acids. V was pared by 2 bases and J by 0 bases, with 8 bases between. CDR1 is MGHDK and CDR2 is SYGVNS in the germline V gene. For the CDR3, the DNA is TGTGCCAGCAGTGAAATGGGGGACTCCTACGAGCAGTACTTC. The encoded protein is CASSEMGDSYEQYF.

This clonotype was seen repeatedly, ten times or more. The chain recombines TRBV7-2 with TRBJ2-7; 7 bases are a match to TRBD2. The CDR3 extends over 17 amino acids. The V gene end was trimmed by 5 bases and the J gene end by 2 bases; junction bases not matched to a gene: 15. Looked up from germline, CDR1 is SGHTA and CDR2 is FQGNSA. CDR3 region: CASSPRRVAGRTYEQYF. The DNA for the CDR3 is TGTGCCAGCAGCCCTAGGAGGGTAGCGGGCCGTACCTACGAGCAGTACTTC.

In its sample, this clonotype was seen a few times. This sequence joins TRBV5-1 and TRBJ2-7; D unresolved. CDR3 length equals 13 residues. Germline lookup yields CDR1 SGHRS and CDR2 YFSETQ. Trimming removed 5 bases from V and 0 bases from J, with 9 bases in between. CDR3 sequence (DNA): TGCGCCAGCAGGGCACACAACTCCTACGAGCAGTACTTC. Translation gives CASRAHNSYEQYF.

This chain uses TRBV27 with TRBJ2-2, with D perhaps matching TRBD2 (7 bases). The CDR3 loop spans 15 amino acids. Germline V gene lookup returns CDR1 MNHEY and CDR2 SMNVEV (reference sequence). Trimming cost V 7 bases and J 4 bases, with 16 bases left between them. The CDR3 DNA follows: TGTGCCAGCACCAAATTCGGGGGGCTCACCGGGGAGCTGTTTTTT. Translation: CASTKFGGLTGELFF.

A few counts support this clonotype. The chain carries TRBV4-3 and TRBJ2-7, with D maybe TRBD1 (6 bases). The V end lost 2 bases, the J end lost 2 bases, and 13 bases lay between the germline ends. This CDR3 region has 15 residues. CDR1 is LGHNA, CDR2 YSLEER, per germline. The DNA of the CDR3 is TGCGCCAGCAGCCAAAGTGCCCAGGGGACCTACGAGCAGTACTTC. Encoded protein: CASSQSAQGTYEQYF.

This clonotype was seen more than once but under ten times. Relative to the germline gene, one junction end is altered; a read error may explain this. V is TRBV5-6 and J is TRBJ1-3; 9 nucleotides agree with TRBD1. The CDR3 runs to 15 residues. The germline V gene encodes CDR1 SGHDT and CDR2 YYEEEE. CDR3 amino acids: CASSFGTGSGKTIYF. DNA for the CDR3: TGTGCCAGCAGCTTCGGGACAGGGTCTGGAAAAACCATATATTTT.

This clonotype was observed a few times. The chain couples TRBV12-3 or TRBV12-4 to TRBJ2-1, with a possible D match to TRBD2 (6 bases). The CDR3 has 14 amino acids. V lost 1 base, J lost 7 bases, and 11 bases lay in between. CDR3 in DNA: TGTGCCAGCAGTTTAGAGAGGGCGGGAAATGAGCAGTTCTTC. Translating gives CASSLERAGNEQFF.

This clonotype was observed a few times. This chain joins TRBV10-3 and TRBJ2-3; D unresolved. The CDR3 is 14 amino acids. Trimming cost V 0 bases and J 4 bases, with 8 bases left between them. The germline V gene encodes CDR1 ENHRY and CDR2 SYGVKD. The CDR3 protein is CAISESRAPDTQYF. DNA of the CDR3: TGTGCCATCAGTGAGTCTAGGGCCCCAGATACGCAGTATTTT.

This clonotype was seen only a few times. The chain employs TRBV7-2 and TRBJ1-1; D not certain. This CDR3 spans 16 amino acids. Germline CDR1 SGHTA, CDR2 FQGNSA. V was cut by 3 bases and J by 1 base, with 15 bases left in between. The CDR3 region has the DNA TGTGCCAGCAGCTTTACCTCAAACGTCCCGAACACTGAAGCTTTCTTT. It codes for CASSFTSNVPNTEAFF.

The CDR3 protein is CASSYLQENPADTQYF. In DNA, the CDR3 is TGTGCCAGCAGTTACTTACAGGAGAACCCCGCAGATACGCAGTATTTT. The chain links TRBV6-5 to TRBJ2-3, with a tentative D call TRBD1 (5 bases). The CDR3 loop spans 16 amino acids. CDR1 is MNHEY and CDR2 is SVGAGI in the germline V gene. The ends were cut back, 1 base at V and 4 bases at J, with 15 bases in the middle.

This clonotype was counted only a few times. The chain uses TRBV6-5 and TRBJ2-1, with D unresolved. Germline V CDR1 and CDR2: MNHEY, SVGAGI. V was trimmed by 0 bases and J by 6 bases, leaving 21 bases between them. This CDR3 comprises 18 residues. CDR3 coding DNA: TGTGCCAGCAGTTACTCTATGAGTGTACAGAACCGGGCCAATGAGCAGTTCTTC. It specifies CASSYSMSVQNRANEQFF.

The CDR3 loop is CASSDSEQGITDTQYF. CDR3 sequence (DNA): TGTGCCAGCAGTGACTCCGAACAGGGGATAACAGATACGCAGTATTTT. The V gene is TRBV6-4, the J gene TRBJ2-3; 7 nucleotides line up with TRBD1. Trimming removed 0 bases from V and 3 bases from J; junction bases left unmatched: 6. Germline CDR1 MRHNA, CDR2 SNTAGT. This CDR3 spans 16 amino acids.

Details on this clonotype: The junction differs from germline at one of its ends, possibly a read error. J is TRBJ2-6 and V is TRBV11-2; D is unresolved. This CDR3 contains 15 residues. In germline, CDR1 is SGHAT, CDR2 FQNNGV. The CDR3 nucleotides are TGTGCCAGCAGCTTGGGTACTCTTCGGGCCAACGCCCTGACTTTC. It is translated as CASSLGTLRANALTF.

In this sample, this clonotype turned up many times. The V and J genes are TRBV3-1 and TRBJ2-7; D unresolved. This CDR3 has 12 amino acids. Germline values: CDR1 LGHDT, CDR2 YNNKEL (reference sequence). V lost 2 bases and J lost 5, with 7 bases in between. In nucleotides, the CDR3 is TGTGCCAGCAGCCAAATAAAACACGAGCAGTACTTC. It translates to CASSQIKHEQYF.

This clonotype has a handful of counts. The rearrangement links TRBV7-2 to TRBJ2-7; D may be TRBD1 or TRBD2 (5 bases each). Germline V CDR1 and CDR2: SGHTA, FQGNSA. The V and J ends lost 5 bases and 2 bases respectively, with 16 bases between them. CDR3 length equals 15 residues. The CDR3 loop reads CASSLIWDAAYEQYF. CDR3 sequence (DNA): TGTGCCAGCAGCCTAATATGGGACGCCGCCTACGAGCAGTACTTC.

This clonotype was observed a handful of times. This chain links TRBV6-2 or TRBV6-3 with TRBJ2-5; possible D gene TRBD1, 6 bases. Germline V CDR1 and CDR2: MNHEY, SVGEGT. V dropped 5 bases and J dropped 2 bases, with 21 bases sitting between them. The CDR3 covers 17 residues. In DNA form, the CDR3 reads TGTGCCAGCAGTCACCAGTTCATAGGGGGATTTCAAGAGACCCAGTACTTC. Protein sequence: CASSHQFIGGFQETQYF.

This clonotype was found a few times. The chain carries TRBV6-5 and TRBJ2-5, with TRBD2 as a possible D gene (7 bases). V gave up 9 bases and J gave up 3 bases, with 11 bases separating them. This CDR3 contains 12 residues. Germline CDR1 reads MNHEY; CDR2 reads SVGAGI. CDR3 loop: CASIGGEETQYF. The CDR3, as DNA: TGTGCCAGTATAGGGGGGGAAGAGACCCAGTACTTC.

The V gene is TRBV3-1, the J gene TRBJ2-1; 10 nucleotides agree with TRBD2. Germline V gives CDR1 LGHDT, CDR2 YNNKEL (reference sequence). The CDR3 runs to 15 residues. J gave up 3 bases and V 6 bases, and 5 bases lay outside the gene matches. This CDR3 reads CASRPTSGVYNEQFF. DNA of the CDR3: TGTGCCAGCAGACCCACTAGCGGGGTCTACAATGAGCAGTTCTTC.